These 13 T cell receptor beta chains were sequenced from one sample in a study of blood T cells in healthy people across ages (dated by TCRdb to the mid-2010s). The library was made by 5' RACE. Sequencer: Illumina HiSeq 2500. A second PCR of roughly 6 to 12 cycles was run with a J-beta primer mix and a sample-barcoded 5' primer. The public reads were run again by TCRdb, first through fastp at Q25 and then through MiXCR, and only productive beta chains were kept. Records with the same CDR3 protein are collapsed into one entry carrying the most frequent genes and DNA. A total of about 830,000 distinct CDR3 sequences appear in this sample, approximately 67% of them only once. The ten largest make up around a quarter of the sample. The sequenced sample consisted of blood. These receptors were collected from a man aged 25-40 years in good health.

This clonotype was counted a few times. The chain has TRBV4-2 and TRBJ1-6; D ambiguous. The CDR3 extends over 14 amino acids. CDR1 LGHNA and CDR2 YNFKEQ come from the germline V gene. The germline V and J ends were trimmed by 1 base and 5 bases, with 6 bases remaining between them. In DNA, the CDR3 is TGTGCCAGCAGCCAAGCGATAGATAATTCACCCCTCCACTTT. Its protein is CASSQAIDNSPLHF.

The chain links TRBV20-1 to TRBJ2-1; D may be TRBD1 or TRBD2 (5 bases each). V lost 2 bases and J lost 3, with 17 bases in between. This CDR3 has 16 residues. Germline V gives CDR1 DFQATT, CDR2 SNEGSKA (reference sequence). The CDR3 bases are TGCAGTGCTAGACGCACGAGGGGCCCCTTCTACAATGAGCAGTTCTTC. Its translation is CSARRTRGPFYNEQFF.

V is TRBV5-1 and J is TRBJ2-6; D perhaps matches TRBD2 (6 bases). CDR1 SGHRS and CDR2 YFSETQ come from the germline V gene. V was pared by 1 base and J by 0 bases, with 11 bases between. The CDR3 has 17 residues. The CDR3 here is CASSLSGTPSGANVLTF. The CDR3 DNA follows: TGCGCCAGCAGCTTGTCCGGGACTCCCTCTGGGGCCAACGTCCTGACTTTC.

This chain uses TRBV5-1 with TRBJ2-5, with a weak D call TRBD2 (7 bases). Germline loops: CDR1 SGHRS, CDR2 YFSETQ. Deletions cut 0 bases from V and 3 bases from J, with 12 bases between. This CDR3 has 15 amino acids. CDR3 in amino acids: CASSLGAGAEETQYF. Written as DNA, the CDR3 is TGCGCCAGCAGCTTGGGGGCGGGGGCCGAAGAGACCCAGTACTTC.

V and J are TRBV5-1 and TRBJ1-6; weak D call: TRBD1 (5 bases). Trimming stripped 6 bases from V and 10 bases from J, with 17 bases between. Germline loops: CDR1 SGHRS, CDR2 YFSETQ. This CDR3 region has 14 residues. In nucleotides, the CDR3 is TGCGCCAGCACCCCTCTAGGGGCTGGATCACCCCTCCACTTT. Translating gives CASTPLGAGSPLHF.

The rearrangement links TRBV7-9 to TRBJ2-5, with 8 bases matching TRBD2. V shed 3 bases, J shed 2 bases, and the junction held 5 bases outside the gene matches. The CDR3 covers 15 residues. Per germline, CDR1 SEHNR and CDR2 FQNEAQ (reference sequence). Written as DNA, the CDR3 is TGTGCCAGCAGCTTTGTCGGGGGGGGGCAAGAGACCCAGTACTTC. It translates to CASSFVGGGQETQYF.

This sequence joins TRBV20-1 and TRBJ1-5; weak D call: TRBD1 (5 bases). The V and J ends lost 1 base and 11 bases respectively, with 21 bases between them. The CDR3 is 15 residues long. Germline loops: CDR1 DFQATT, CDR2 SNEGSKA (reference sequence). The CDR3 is CSARVSAGSKETQHF. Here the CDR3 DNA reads TGCAGTGCTAGAGTTTCGGCAGGGAGCAAGGAGACCCAGCATTTT.

The DNA for the CDR3 is TGTGCCACCAGTTCGGACGGACCCTTGAGCTCCTACAATGAGCAGTTCTTC. Translation: CATSSDGPLSSYNEQFF. The V gene is TRBV15, the J gene TRBJ2-1; D not resolved. CDR3 length: 17 amino acids. Per germline, CDR1 LNHNV and CDR2 YYDKDF (reference sequence). The ends were cut back, 6 bases at V and 0 bases at J, with 18 bases in the middle.

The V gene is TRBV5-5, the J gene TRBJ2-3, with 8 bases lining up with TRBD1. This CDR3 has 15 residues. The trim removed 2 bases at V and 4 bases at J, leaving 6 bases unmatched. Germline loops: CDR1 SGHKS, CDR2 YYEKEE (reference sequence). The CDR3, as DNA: TGTGCCAGCAGCTTTTCCCAGGGGGCCGCAGATACGCAGTATTTT. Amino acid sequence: CASSFSQGAADTQYF.

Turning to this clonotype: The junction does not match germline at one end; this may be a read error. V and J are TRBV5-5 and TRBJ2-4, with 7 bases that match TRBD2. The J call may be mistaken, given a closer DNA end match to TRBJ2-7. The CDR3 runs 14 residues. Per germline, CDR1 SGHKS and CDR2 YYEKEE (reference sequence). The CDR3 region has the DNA TGTGCCAGCGCTAGGGACTATTTCTCCGACGAGCAGTACTTC. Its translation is CASARDYFSDEQYF.

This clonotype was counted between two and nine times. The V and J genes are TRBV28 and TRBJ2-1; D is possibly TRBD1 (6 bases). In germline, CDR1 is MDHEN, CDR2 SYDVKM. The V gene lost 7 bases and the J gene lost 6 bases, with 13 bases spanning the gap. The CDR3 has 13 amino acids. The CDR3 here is CASTAGAPNEQFF. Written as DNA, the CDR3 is TGTGCCAGCACCGCAGGGGCCCCCAATGAGCAGTTCTTC.

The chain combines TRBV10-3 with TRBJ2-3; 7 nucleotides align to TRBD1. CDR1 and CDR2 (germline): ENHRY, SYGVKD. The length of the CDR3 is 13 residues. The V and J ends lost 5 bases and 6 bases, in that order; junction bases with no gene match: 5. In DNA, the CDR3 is TGTGCCATCAGTCCTCGGGACAGCGATACGCAGTATTTT. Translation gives CAISPRDSDTQYF.

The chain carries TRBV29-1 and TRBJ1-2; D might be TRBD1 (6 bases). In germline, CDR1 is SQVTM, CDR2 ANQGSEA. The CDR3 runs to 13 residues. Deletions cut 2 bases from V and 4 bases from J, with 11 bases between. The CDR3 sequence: CSVEKGGAYGYTF. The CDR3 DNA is TGCAGCGTTGAAAAGGGGGGGGCCTATGGCTACACCTTC.